Listed here is a single T cell receptor beta chain. This CDR3 region has 16 residues. Germline CDR1 and CDR2: SNHLY and FYNNEI. Trimming stripped 4 bases from V and 6 bases from J, with 22 bases between. Stated treatment: 15 to 20 received Ad26.COV2.S at low or high dose, single or two shots; a few received placebo; per-sample allocation not given. Collection of samples fell on day 63 after the first vaccine or placebo injection. This Boston cohort included adults aged 18-55 years. The entry originates in a study of Ad26.COV2.S vaccination and SARS-CoV-2 variants. Study as a whole: Doses of Ad26.COV2.S were injected into muscle once or twice, 56 days apart.

Profiling relied on immunoSEQ multiplex PCR, and the TCRdb table lists in-frame clones only, not all of them. The repertoire holds around 240,000 clones, with 85% to 90% as singletons. Sequencing was performed on peripheral blood, taken in a trial of Ad26.COV2.S vaccine versus placebo. The receptor comes from a person aged 18-60 years who received the Ad26.COV2.S COVID-19 vaccine or a placebo. The chain carries TRBV2 and TRBJ2-7; D is possibly TRBD2 (5 bases). CDR3 protein: CASSVGERALLGEQYF. The DNA for the CDR3 is TGTGCCAGCAGTGTCGGGGAGAGGGCTCTCCTAGGCGAGCAGTACTTC.